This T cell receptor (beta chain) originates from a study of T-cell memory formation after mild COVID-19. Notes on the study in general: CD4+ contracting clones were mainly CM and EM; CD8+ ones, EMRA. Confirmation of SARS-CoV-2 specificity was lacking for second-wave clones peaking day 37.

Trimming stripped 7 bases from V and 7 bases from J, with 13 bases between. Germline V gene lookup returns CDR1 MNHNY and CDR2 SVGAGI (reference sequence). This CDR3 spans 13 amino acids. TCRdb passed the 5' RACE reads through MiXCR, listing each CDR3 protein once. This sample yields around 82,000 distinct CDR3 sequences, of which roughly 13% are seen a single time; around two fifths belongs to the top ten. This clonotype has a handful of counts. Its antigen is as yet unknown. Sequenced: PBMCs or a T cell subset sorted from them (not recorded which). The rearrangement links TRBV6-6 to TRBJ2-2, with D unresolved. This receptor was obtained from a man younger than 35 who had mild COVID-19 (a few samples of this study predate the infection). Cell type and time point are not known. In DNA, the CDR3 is TGTGCCAGCATTATGCCTGGGGACGGGGAGCTGTTTTTT. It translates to CASIMPGDGELFF.